This T cell receptor beta chain is drawn from a study of cytomegalovirus exposure and HLA in healthy donors (dated by TCRdb to 2017 to 2019). For context, the study as a whole: An earlier analysis of 587 of the donors reported about 280 Gb of sequence data and 90 million to 120 million unique TCR beta sequences obtained from 180 million or so T cells. About 310 gigabases of sequencing data and approximately 93 million unique TCR sequences were included in an early release covering several hundred HLA-typed donors. Among the approximately 430 genotyped donors, around 81% belonged to the genetic ancestry cluster associated with self-reported Caucasian donors. The study aimed to test whether signatures of past pathogen exposure could be identified by cataloging public T cell receptors. The T cell repertoires of about 700 subjects were profiled by immunosequencing and related to cytomegalovirus serostatus. A separate validation cohort of over 95 different subjects was used in addition to the approximately 700-subject first cohort. High-throughput TCR immunosequencing, statistical association of individual TCRs with disease status, and machine learning were combined to predict cytomegalovirus infection status. To study patterns of TCR occurrence, a later analysis re-analyzed previously published TCR beta repertoires from several hundred donors and added high-resolution HLA genotyping. Rather than using new phenotypic data, the later analysis identified candidate immune exposures from TCR beta sequences and from how often those sequences occurred across donors. To decide whether each TCR beta V gene segment behaved as functional or pseudogenic, an earlier analysis of nearly 600 of the donors relied on high-throughput TCR beta sequencing. Donor age, sex, ethnicity and CMV serostatus were compiled alongside the repertoire data. A later genetic analysis took genome-wide SNP genotypes for 398 of the 666 donors and used that subset as a discovery cohort. Every discovery cohort repertoire had been produced on one sequencing platform. Class I and class II HLA loci were covered by the typing at four-digit resolution. Typing coverage differed by locus: A, B, C, DRB1 and DQB1 were typed in roughly 620-630 donors, DQA1 in roughly 510, DPA1 in 600 to 610, and DPB1 in roughly 470. About 5 DR-DQ haplotypes were handled as single units for association and clustering, since linkage in the cohort was strong. Among roughly 370 genotyped donors of the cohort, an average of 235,054 unique TCR beta nucleotide sequences were sequenced per donor, roughly 20% of them non-productive. The investigation overall reported the following: According to a later analysis, parvovirus B19, influenza, CMV and Epstein-Barr virus appeared linked to several top co-occurrence clusters. This cohort had only TCR beta chains sequenced, and the lack of alpha or paired-chain data limited which features could be detected. According to a later analysis, most CMV-associated TCR beta chains appeared to be HLA-restricted, and the HLA associations seemed to be driven largely by CMV exposure. In a later analysis, 16,951 TCR beta sequences were associated with specific HLA alleles at a false discovery rate of 0.05. Strong co-occurrence of HLA alleles, especially DR and DQ, made assigning TCR associations to individual alleles difficult. A further reported finding was that TCR beta sequences accurately predicted the HLA-A and HLA-B alleles for most subjects in the first cohort. Because counts were too low, around 17 rarely observed V segments, including chromosome 9 orphons, were left out of the earlier analysis of roughly 600 of the donors. Correlated functional status among segregating V segments might be attributable to linkage disequilibrium, but an unknown experimental factor could not be ruled out. Compared with the 666-donor mean, donors in an Asian-associated ancestry cluster had fewer N-insertions in productive TCRs, according to a later genetic analysis. In a later genetic analysis, a missense DCLRE1C variant was associated with V-gene and J-gene trimming of TCR beta chains, and the association was replicated in an independent cohort. In an earlier analysis of some 540 of the donors, most TCR beta V segments appeared in productive rearrangements about 87% or about 30% of the time, broadly matching IMGT annotations. In a later analysis, HLA-associated TCR beta chains were found to be more clonally expanded and to have lower generation probabilities than equally common non-associated chains. Presence/absence analyses assumed roughly uniform sequencing depth across donors, an assumption that may not hold. The classifier was reported to diagnose cytomegalovirus status with high specificity and sensitivity in both the original cohort and the validation cohort. For the cohort, immune exposure information was limited to CMV serostatus. In a later analysis, TCR association rates were found to vary across HLA loci, with the most associated TCRs seen for DRB1 alleles and the fewest for HLA-C alleles. In the study, about 150 TCR beta chains were listed as associated with cytomegalovirus. According to the authors, the approach could potentially be generalized to other disease states and immunological phenotypes. A group of highly shared sequence variants was considered likely to be a technical artifact of the sequencing pipeline. Most TCR sequences were observed very rarely across donors, whereas some public TCRs were present in many individuals. In vitro tests confirmed that a few of the cytomegalovirus-associated TCR beta chains recognize cytomegalovirus antigens. Because HLA typing was unavailable for some donors at each locus, only the typed subset was used in association tests.

The cohort was made up of about 610 healthy bone marrow donors. All cohort members were sampled while nominally healthy, although unrecorded immune exposures were likely present. The donor was CMV seronegative and was included in the group of under 450 seronegative cohort members. A peripheral blood sample was provided by each donor, and peripheral blood mononuclear cells were used for TCR beta sequencing. The Qiagen DNeasy Blood Extraction Kit was used to extract genomic DNA from the blood cell samples. As to this clone: The antigen it recognizes is unknown. Per-nucleotide qualities are absent, and no much larger clonotype sits a single base away.

The library came from the immunoSEQ multiplex PCR assay. The multiplex PCR relied on a mix of 60 forward primers for TCR Vbeta segments and 13 reverse primers for TCR Jbeta segments. A multiplex PCR assay on genomic DNA amplified the CDR3 region of rearranged TCR beta genes. The Illumina HiSeq System was used to sequence the amplified TCR beta libraries as 87-base-pair reads. Concerning the study's data processing: Across the 600 to 700 repertoires, a later analysis counted approximately 83 million unique TCR beta chains, around 11 million of which were shared by at least two donors. A nearest-neighbor algorithm error-corrected the raw reads and collapsed the reads into unique sequences, merging closely related sequences to remove PCR and sequencing errors. CDR3 sequences were aligned to IMGT reference sequences to assign V, D and J gene segments. Each retained sequence needed at least a six-nucleotide match to both a V gene segment and a J gene segment. A rearrangement counted as productive if the CDR3 had no stop codons and remained in frame with V and J, and every other rearrangement counted as non-productive. CDR3 was defined by IMGT convention, running from the second conserved V-encoded cysteine to the conserved J-encoded phenylalanine. In an earlier analysis of just under 600 of the donors, sequences lacking an unambiguous match to a single V gene segment were excluded. An earlier analysis of several hundred of the donors called V segments functional above 56.7% productive rearrangements and segregating when the between-donor standard deviation exceeded 5%. To diagnose cytomegalovirus status from the catalog of TCR beta chain sequences, a statistical classification framework was built. In a later analysis, V and J genes were assigned by comparing TCR nucleotide sequences against IMGT/GENE-DB human TR gene sequences. In a later analysis, CDR3 sequences and most-parsimonious VDJ recombination scenarios were assigned using the TCRdist pipeline. In a later analysis, every TCR beta chain was defined by the combination of its CDR3 amino acid sequence and its V-gene family, and reads without a unique V-gene family were dropped. In a later analysis, fewer than 650 highly shared, low-generation-probability nucleotide sequences were removed to address suspected cross-contamination and a sequencing artifact. In a later analysis, a clonal expansion index for each public chain was calculated from normalized within-repertoire ranks of inferred template counts. Generation probabilities in a later analysis came from a VDJ recombination model fitted to out-of-frame rearrangements, and those results were checked against IGoR. In a later analysis, TCR-TCR, TCR-HLA and TCR-CMV co-occurrence was scored with hypergeometric tests, and a repertoire-size bias correction was applied to TCR pairs. In a later analysis, false discovery rates were estimated by permuting HLA or CMV assignments 20 times. In a later analysis, co-occurring TCRs were grouped using DBSCAN, with TCRdist sequence similarity added in when clustering inside HLA-allele-positive subsets. For co-occurrence clustering, repertoires with fewer than 30,000 or more than 120,000 public chains were excluded, along with 5 or 6 repertoires with anomalous nucleotide sharing. TCRdb stores this immuneACCESS table with in-frame sequences only. Part of the clones is absent; in the studies checked, under half of the shortfall reflects unresolved V genes, and no reason is known for the rest. V and J calls plus clone size are reproduced from that table; the DNA served to infer D and trimming. The sample table shows 150,000 to 200,000 clones, and around 69% are seen once. The ten top clones hold approximately 1.4% of the sample.

The receptor was isolated from a man in his 60s in good health and CMV-seronegative. Sample: PBMCs.

The DNA reads TGCAGCGTTGACGGACAGGGTTACGAGCAGTACTTC. The resulting protein is CSVDGQGYEQYF. This receptor chain uses TRBV29-1 and TRBJ2-7; the central 8 bases match TRBD1. V has 3 bases trimmed and J has 4 bases trimmed; junction bases matching no gene number 2. The CDR3 runs 12 residues from the cysteine to the phenylalanine. Only the CDR3 portion is preserved as DNA: 36 bases, with reading frame beginning at the first base. CDR1 and CDR2 (SQVTM, ANQGSEA) derive from the germline V gene.